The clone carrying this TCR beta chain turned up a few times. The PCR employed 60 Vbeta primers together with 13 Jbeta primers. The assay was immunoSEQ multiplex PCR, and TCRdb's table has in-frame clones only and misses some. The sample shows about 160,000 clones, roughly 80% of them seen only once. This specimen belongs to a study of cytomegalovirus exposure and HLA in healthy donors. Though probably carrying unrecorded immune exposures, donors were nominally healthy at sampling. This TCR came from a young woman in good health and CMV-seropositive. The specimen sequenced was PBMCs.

The DNA for the CDR3 is TGTGCCAGCAGCCCAGGACAGAGAGCTTTCTTT. Its translation is CASSPGQRAFF. The gene calls are TRBV7-2 and TRBJ1-1; TRBD1 is a possible D gene (6 bases). This CDR3 has 11 amino acids. CDR1 and CDR2 from the germline V gene are SGHTA and FQGNSA. Trimming pared 5 bases from V and 10 bases from J, leaving 11 bases between.